These T cell receptor beta chains were read from a single sample in a study of PD-L1 blockade in urothelial cancer. Sequenced by immunoSEQ multiplex PCR; TCRdb stores in-frame clones only, minus some. The top ten hold around 0.9% of the sample, which has approximately 79,000 clones, more than 85% seen once. This specimen was PBMCs, taken around atezolizumab (anti-PD-L1) treatment. The receptors here all came from a woman older than 75 with urothelial cancer. Each CDR3 is given with its conserved first and last residue. D genes are given only for firm matches. A clone size is listed for some rows: how often the clone was seen (once, few, many), or a class if it is expanded.

d_call | j_call | clone_size | v_call | cdr3_nt | cdr3_aa
NA | TRBJ1-5 | NA | TRBV9 | TGTGCCAGCAGCTTGACCGGGAGTACTAATCAGCCCCAGCATTTT | CASSLTGSTNQPQHF
NA | TRBJ1-1 | NA | TRBV25-1 | TGTGCCAGCAGTGAAATAGACTTCACTGAAGCTTTCTTT | CASSEIDFTEAFF
TRBD1 | TRBJ1-1 | NA | TRBV7-3 | TGTGCCAGCAGCGGCAAGGACAGGGGGCCTGCCAACACTGAAGCTTTCTTT | CASSGKDRGPANTEAFF
NA | TRBJ2-5 | NA | TRBV19 | TGTGCCAGTAGTATAAGGGGATCCCAAGGGGAGACCCAGTACTTC | CASSIRGSQGETQYF
NA | TRBJ2-3 | NA | TRBV5-1 | TGCGCCAGCAGCTTGGAGGACAGATTGACAGATACGCAGTATTTT | CASSLEDRLTDTQYF
NA | TRBJ2-2 | NA | TRBV5-1 | TGCGCCAGCAGCGTCACTTCTAGTTACTCCGGGGAGCTGTTTTTT | CASSVTSSYSGELFF
NA | TRBJ2-7 | NA | TRBV28 | TGTGCCAGCAGCGAAACGGCAGGGGCCTCCTACGAGCAGTACTTC | CASSETAGASYEQYF
TRBD2 | TRBJ2-1 | NA | TRBV5-4 | TGTGCCAGCAGCTTAGGACTAGCGGAGAGCAATGAGCAGTTCTTC | CASSLGLAESNEQFF
NA | TRBJ1-5 | once | TRBV2 | TGTGCCAGCGCGCGACAGGCTAATCAGCCCCAGCATTTT | CASARQANQPQHF
TRBD2 | TRBJ2-2 | NA | TRBV5-1 | TGCGCCAGCAGACAAGTAGCGGGCCCCACCGGGGAGCTGTTTTTT | CASRQVAGPTGELFF
NA | TRBJ2-1 | NA | TRBV4-2 | TGTGCCAGCAGCCAATCCCAAAACGCGGGACGTGAGCAGTTCTTC | CASSQSQNAGREQFF